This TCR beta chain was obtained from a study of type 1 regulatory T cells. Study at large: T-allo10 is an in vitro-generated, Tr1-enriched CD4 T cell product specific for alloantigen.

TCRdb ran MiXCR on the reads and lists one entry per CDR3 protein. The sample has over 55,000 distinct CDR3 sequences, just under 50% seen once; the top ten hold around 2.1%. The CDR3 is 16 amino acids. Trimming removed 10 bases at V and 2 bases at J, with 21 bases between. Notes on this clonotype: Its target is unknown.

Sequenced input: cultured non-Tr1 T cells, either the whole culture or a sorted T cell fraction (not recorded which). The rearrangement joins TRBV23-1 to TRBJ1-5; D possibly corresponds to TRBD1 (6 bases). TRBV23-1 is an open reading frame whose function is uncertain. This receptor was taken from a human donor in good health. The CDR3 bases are TGCGCCACTTCTCTTTGGGGGCTTAAGGGCAATCAGCCCCAGCATTTT. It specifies CATSLWGLKGNQPQHF.